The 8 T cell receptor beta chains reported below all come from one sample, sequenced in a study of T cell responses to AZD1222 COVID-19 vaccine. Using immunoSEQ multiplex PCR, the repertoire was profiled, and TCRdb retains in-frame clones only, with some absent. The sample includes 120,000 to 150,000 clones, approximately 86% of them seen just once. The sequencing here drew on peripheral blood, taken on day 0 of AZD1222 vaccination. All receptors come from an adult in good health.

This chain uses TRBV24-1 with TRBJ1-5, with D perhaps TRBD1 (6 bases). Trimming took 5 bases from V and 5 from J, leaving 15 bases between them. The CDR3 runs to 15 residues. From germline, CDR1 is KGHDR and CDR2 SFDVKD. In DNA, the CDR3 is TGTGCCACCAGTGCGGGAACAGGGTACGATCAGCCCCAGCATTTT. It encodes CATSAGTGYDQPQHF.

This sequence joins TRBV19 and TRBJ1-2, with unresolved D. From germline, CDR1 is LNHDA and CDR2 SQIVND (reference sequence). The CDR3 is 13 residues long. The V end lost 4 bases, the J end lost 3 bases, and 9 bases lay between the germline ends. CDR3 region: CASSNSFYYGYTF. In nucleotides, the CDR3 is TGTGCCAGTAGTAACAGTTTTTACTATGGCTACACCTTC. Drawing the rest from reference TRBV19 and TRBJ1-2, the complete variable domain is DGGITQSPKYLFRKEGQNVTLSCEQNLNHDAMYWYRQDPGQGLRLIYYSQIVNDFQKGDIAEGYSVSREKKESFPLTVTSAQKNPTAFYLCASSNSFYYGYTFGSGTRLTVV.

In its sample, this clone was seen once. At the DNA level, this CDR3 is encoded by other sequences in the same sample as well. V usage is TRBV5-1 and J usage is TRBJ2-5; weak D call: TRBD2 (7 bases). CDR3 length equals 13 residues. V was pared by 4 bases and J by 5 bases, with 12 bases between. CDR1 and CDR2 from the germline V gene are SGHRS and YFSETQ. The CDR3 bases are TGCGCCAGCAGCCCGGAGGGGGGGGAGACCCAGTACTTC. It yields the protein CASSPEGGETQYF.

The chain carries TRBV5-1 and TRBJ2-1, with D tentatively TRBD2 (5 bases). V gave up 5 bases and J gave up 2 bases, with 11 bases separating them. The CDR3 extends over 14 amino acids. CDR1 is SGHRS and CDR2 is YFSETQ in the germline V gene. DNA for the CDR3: TGCGCCAGCAGGGAGGTCCCAACCTACAATGAGCAGTTCTTC. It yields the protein CASREVPTYNEQFF.

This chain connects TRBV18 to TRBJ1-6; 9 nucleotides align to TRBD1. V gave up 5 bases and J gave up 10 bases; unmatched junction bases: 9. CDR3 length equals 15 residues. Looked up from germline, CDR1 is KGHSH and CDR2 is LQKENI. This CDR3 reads CASSEGTGIRSPLHF. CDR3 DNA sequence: TGTGCCAGCTCAGAAGGGACAGGGATAAGGTCACCCCTCCACTTT.

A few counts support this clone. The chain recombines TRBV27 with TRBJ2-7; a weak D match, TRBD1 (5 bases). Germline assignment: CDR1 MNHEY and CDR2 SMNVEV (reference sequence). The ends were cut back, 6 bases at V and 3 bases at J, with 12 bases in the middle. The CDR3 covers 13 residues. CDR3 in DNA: TGTGCCAGCAGCCGAGACAGAAACTACGAGCAGTACTTC. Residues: CASSRDRNYEQYF.

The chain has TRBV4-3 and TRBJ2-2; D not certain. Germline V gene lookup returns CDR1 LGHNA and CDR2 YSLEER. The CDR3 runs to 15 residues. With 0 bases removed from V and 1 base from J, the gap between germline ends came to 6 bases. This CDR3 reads CASSQDRLNTGELFF. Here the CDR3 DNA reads TGCGCCAGCAGCCAAGATCGTCTGAACACCGGGGAGCTGTTTTTT.

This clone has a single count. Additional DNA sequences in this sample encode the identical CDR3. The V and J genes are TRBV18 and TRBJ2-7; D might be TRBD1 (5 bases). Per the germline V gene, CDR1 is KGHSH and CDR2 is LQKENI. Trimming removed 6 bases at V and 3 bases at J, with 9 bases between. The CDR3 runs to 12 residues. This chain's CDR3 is CASSQDSYEQYF. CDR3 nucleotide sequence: TGTGCCAGCTCCCAAGACAGCTACGAGCAGTACTTC.